Listed here is a single TCR beta chain. The specificity of this receptor is unknown. Base qualities were left out, and no much larger clone turns up one base away. Reading the germline V gene gives CDR1 LGHNA and CDR2 YNFKEQ. From cysteine to phenylalanine, the CDR3 is 15 amino acids long. Just the 45-base CDR3 DNA is kept, in frame starting at base 1. Unmatched junction bases come to 3, with V trimmed by 2 bases and J by 3 bases. The transplants used related donors along with nonmyeloablative bone marrow transplantation, and in the human trials mixed chimerism was transient. Thawed PBMCs were FACS-sorted into unstimulated Tregs (CD4+CD25+CD127-), CD4+ non-Tregs (CD4+CD25-), CD4 cells and CD8 cells. The patients were a handful of recipients of combined kidney and bone marrow transplants from the ITN036ST trial, and samples were available only for these trial subjects. Healthy control blood was processed to PBMCs with a Ficoll density gradient and then cryopreserved, whereas patient PBMCs were collected both before and after transplant.

For TCRbeta CDR3 sequencing, genomic DNA from the sorted cells was extracted using the QIAGEN DNeasy Blood and Tissue Kit. High-throughput TCRbeta CDR3 sequencing was carried out commercially through immunoSEQ, with PCR amplification with bias correction and internal controls included. The study's own analysis went as follows. A unique productive TCRbeta sequence was defined by the CDR3 nucleotide sequence when primers matched, and otherwise by the CDR3 amino acid sequence together with the Vbeta and Jbeta genes. To correct sorting error, sequences shared between sorted populations at a frequency ratio of 2:1 or less were removed; the rest were assigned to the higher population. A sequence counted as donor-reactive if, in CFSE-low cells, the sequence had a frequency of at least 0.01% and was expanded at least 5-fold compared with unstimulated cells. Repertoire divergence was quantified by Jensen-Shannon divergence calculated from the top 100 TCRbeta sequences ranked by frequency. When a sample had multiple sequencing runs, each run was corrected for sorting error separately and the runs were then pooled. As stored in TCRdb, this immuneACCESS dataset retains in-frame rearrangements with V and J assigned. A fraction of the clones does not appear; measured against another copy, unresolved V genes explain less than half of the discrepancy, and the remainder lacks a known reason. V and J calls and clone size are as listed in that table; D and trimming were resolved from the DNA. Here the sample has 95,000 or so clones; roughly 93% occur a single time. The ten top clones hold 1.6% of the sample.

The data belong to a study of Tregs in tolerant kidney transplant recipients (dated by TCRdb to the late 2010s). For context, the study as a whole: The study used TCRbeta sequencing to identify donor-specific regulatory T cells before combined kidney and bone marrow transplantation, then tracked those cells after transplant. The research as a whole found: Biological reproducibility was not directly assessed, although technical replication error appeared to be minimal. Because the PCR primers were changed over time for some patients, nucleotide-level comparison could not be performed across the samples from those patients. Because the study included only a small number of patients, the results must be confirmed in larger populations and under other immunosuppression protocols. Expanding Tregs with activated donor B cells appeared to identify the most biologically relevant and donor-specific TCRbeta repertoire. Donor-specific Treg expansion was found to exceed global Treg expansion in tolerant patients, suggesting antigen-driven rather than nonspecific expansion.

The receptor comes from a human patient who received a combined kidney and bone marrow transplant. Where a transplant has occurred, the graft donor may have supplied some of the T cells. The chain employs TRBV4-2 and TRBJ2-7, with 11 bases aligning to TRBD2. Source: CD4+ T cells from blood (PBMCs), taken 12 months after the transplant. Here is the DNA: TGTGCCAGCAGCCAAAAGGGACTAGCGGTCTACGAGCAGTACTTC. Its protein product is CASSQKGLAVYEQYF.